These 28 T cell receptor beta chains were all obtained from the same sample, sequenced in a study of patients and donors after allogeneic stem cell transplantation (dated by TCRdb to about 2020). The library was made by RT-PCR. Sequenced using a NextSeq 550. TCRdb trimmed public reads at Q25 via fastp, called clones via MiXCR and kept in-frame beta chains. Under each unique CDR3 protein, matching rows form one entry showing the most common genes and DNA. For this sample the table gives about a million distinct CDR3 sequences, of which about 20% were detected only once. The ten largest account for approximately 5.9% of the sample. Sequenced: blood, either unsorted or a sorted T cell fraction (not recorded which). Receptors originate from a human donor who was either an allogeneic HSCT recipient or a stem cell or donor lymphocyte infusion donor (not recorded which). It is not recorded whose cells these are; they may come from a transplant donor.

The chain uses TRBV24-1 and TRBJ2-1; 11 bases are shared with TRBD2. Germline trimming cut 3 bases from V and 8 bases from J; bases unmatched to any gene: 17. This CDR3 is 19 amino acids long. Germline values: CDR1 KGHDR, CDR2 SFDVKD. DNA for the CDR3: TGTGCCACCAGTGATCCGGCCCGGGGTCTAGCGGGAGGAAGGGATGAGCAGTTCTTC. Translation gives CATSDPARGLAGGRDEQFF.

This clonotype was seen a few times. This rearrangement joins TRBV20-1 to TRBJ1-2; D gene ambiguous. CDR3 length: 13 residues. Trimming cost V 1 base and J 2 bases, with 8 bases left between them. Germline V CDR1 and CDR2: DFQATT, SNEGSKA (reference sequence). In DNA form, the CDR3 reads TGCAGTGCTAGAGGCCTGGAAAACTATGGCTACACCTTC. This codes for CSARGLENYGYTF.

This clonotype was seen only a few times. V gene TRBV20-1 combines with J gene TRBJ1-6, with TRBD1 identical over 7 bases. The CDR3 has 13 amino acids. V shed 5 bases, J shed 7 bases, and the junction held 5 bases outside the gene matches. Germline V gives CDR1 DFQATT, CDR2 SNEGSKA (reference sequence). The CDR3 region has the DNA TGCAGTGCTGGCGGGACAGCAAATTCACCCCTCCACTTT. Translated, it gives CSAGGTANSPLHF.

The chain recombines TRBV2 with TRBJ2-1, with 12 positions matching TRBD2. V lost 7 bases and J lost 8; bases outside the gene matches: 9. The germline V gene has CDR1 SNHLY and CDR2 FYNNEI. The CDR3 consists of 15 residues. CDR3 bases: TGTGCCAGCATTTCGACTAGCGGGAGTACTGATGAGCAGTTCTTC. Amino acids: CASISTSGSTDEQFF.

The chain joins TRBV6-2 or TRBV6-3 to TRBJ2-3; 12 bases match TRBD2. CDR1 is MNHEY, CDR2 SVGEGT, per germline. The CDR3 is 17 residues long. Trimming at V came to 8 bases and at J to 4 bases, leaving 13 bases not matched to a gene. CDR3 residues: CASGDSRLAGDPDTQYF. The CDR3 DNA follows: TGTGCCAGCGGTGACTCTCGACTAGCGGGAGACCCAGATACGCAGTATTTT.

This clonotype was seen a handful of times. The chain couples TRBV7-9 to TRBJ2-1, with D uncertain. V was cut by 1 base and J by 11 bases, with 18 bases left in between. This CDR3 spans 15 amino acids. The germline V gene encodes CDR1 SEHNR and CDR2 FQNEAQ (reference sequence). The CDR3 region has the DNA TGTGCCAGCAGCTTAGAAGCAAGGGCCTCAATTAAGCAGTTCTTC. It specifies CASSLEARASIKQFF.

This clonotype was seen only a few times. The chain joins TRBV28 to TRBJ1-5; D is perhaps TRBD1 (6 bases). The CDR3 contains 17 residues. CDR1 and CDR2 (germline): MDHEN, SYDVKM. V lost 0 bases to trimming and J lost 0 bases, with 12 bases between them. In DNA, the CDR3 is TGTGCCAGCAGTTTATGGGAGGGGGATCTTAGCAATCAGCCCCAGCATTTT. Its protein product is CASSLWEGDLSNQPQHF.

This clonotype was picked up a small number of times. V gene TRBV29-1 combines with J gene TRBJ2-7; possible D gene TRBD2, 6 bases. The CDR3 loop spans 12 amino acids. Trimming shortened V by 5 bases and J by 3 bases, and 11 bases separated the two germline ends. Per the germline V gene, CDR1 is SQVTM and CDR2 is ANQGSEA. This CDR3 is CSVRLGIYEQYF. The DNA of the CDR3 is TGCAGCGTTCGACTAGGGATCTACGAGCAGTACTTC.

In this sample, this clonotype turned up a few times. The genes are TRBV20-1 and TRBJ1-4, with a weak D call TRBD1 (5 bases). The CDR3 has 18 amino acids. Germline values: CDR1 DFQATT, CDR2 SNEGSKA (reference sequence). V was shortened by 0 bases and J by 7 bases, with 24 bases between the two germline ends. In DNA form, the CDR3 reads TGCAGTGCTAGAGATCAAGTTGGTGGGAAGGTCGGGGCTGAAAAACTGTTTTTT. Encoded protein: CSARDQVGGKVGAEKLFF.

This clonotype came up a few times. The genes are TRBV5-5 and TRBJ2-3; tentative D call: TRBD2 (7 bases). V lost 3 bases and J lost 2, with 16 bases in between. CDR1 is SGHKS, CDR2 YYEKEE, per germline (reference sequence). The CDR3 loop spans 16 amino acids. CDR3 sequence reads: CASSYLRGGPTDTQYF. The CDR3 DNA sequence: TGTGCCAGCAGCTACCTGCGCGGGGGCCCCACAGATACGCAGTATTTT.

This clonotype was seen more than once but under ten times. J is TRBJ1-3 and V is TRBV30; 8 nucleotides line up with TRBD1. Germline-derived CDR1 and CDR2 are GTSNPN and SVGIG (reference sequence). V lost 0 bases to trimming and J lost 7 bases; unmatched junction nucleotides: 2. The CDR3 is made up of 13 amino acids. CDR3 loop: CAWSVNRGNTIYF. The CDR3 region has the DNA TGTGCCTGGAGTGTGAACAGGGGGAACACCATATATTTT.

V is TRBV12-3 or TRBV12-4 and J is TRBJ2-7; D not certain. Trimming stripped 6 bases from V and 6 bases from J, with 15 bases between. The CDR3 extends over 13 amino acids. The CDR3 DNA reads TGTGCCAGCAGCCCCGGGTTCGGGCTCGAGCAGTACTTC. Its translation is CASSPGFGLEQYF.

This clonotype was seen repeatedly, ten times or more. The chain couples TRBV9 to TRBJ1-3; D unclear. Germline assignment: CDR1 SGDLS and CDR2 YYNGEE. The CDR3 is made up of 14 amino acids. The V and J ends lost 4 bases and 1 base respectively, with 9 bases between them. CDR3 in amino acids: CASSRMGSGNTIYF. CDR3 bases: TGTGCCAGCAGCAGAATGGGTTCTGGAAACACCATATATTTT.

CDR3 DNA: TGTGCCAGCAGCTTAGGTGCAGGGGCTGGCTACACCTTC. Translating gives CASSLGAGAGYTF. J is TRBJ1-2 and V is TRBV7-2, with D perhaps matching TRBD1 (6 bases). CDR1 SGHTA and CDR2 FQGNSA come from the germline V gene. Trimming pared 1 base from V and 7 bases from J, leaving 10 bases between. The CDR3 length is 13 residues. The full variable domain, rest sourced from reference TRBV7-2 and TRBJ1-2, is GAGVSQSPSNKVTEKGKDVELRCDPISGHTALYWYRQSLGQGLEFLIYFQGNSAPDKSGLPSDRFSAERTGGSVSTLTIQRTQQEDSAVYLCASSLGAGAGYTFGSGTRLTVV.

There are a few counts of this clonotype. V gene TRBV24-1 combines with J gene TRBJ1-6, with a tentative D call TRBD1 (5 bases). V was trimmed by 4 bases and J by 7 bases, leaving 13 bases between them. Germline-derived CDR1 and CDR2 are KGHDR and SFDVKD. The CDR3 totals 15 residues. The CDR3 protein is CATSEAGTANSPLHF. The DNA for the CDR3 is TGTGCCACCAGTGAAGCCGGGACGGCGAATTCACCCCTCCACTTT.

This clonotype has only a few counts. The V gene is TRBV20-1, the J gene TRBJ1-1; unclear D gene. Germline-derived CDR1 and CDR2 are DFQATT and SNEGSKA (reference sequence). Trimming stripped 1 base from V and 5 bases from J, with 17 bases between. The CDR3 totals 15 residues. In DNA, the CDR3 is TGCAGTGCTAGAGGTCAGCTCCCCGCCCGAACTGAAGCTTTCTTT. This sequence encodes CSARGQLPARTEAFF.

V usage is TRBV7-9 and J usage is TRBJ2-1; a possible D gene is TRBD1 (6 bases). Germline V lookup: CDR1 SEHNR, CDR2 FQNEAQ (reference sequence). This CDR3 region has 16 residues. The V and J ends lost 4 bases and 7 bases respectively, with 20 bases between them. CDR3 region: CASSSNRDYLPNEQFF. CDR3 bases: TGTGCCAGCAGCTCCAACAGGGATTATCTCCCAAATGAGCAGTTCTTC.

The chain recombines TRBV3-1 with TRBJ2-7, with TRBD2 matching over 13 bases. The ends lost 6 bases at V and 6 bases at J; junction bases unmatched: 14. Germline CDR1 LGHDT, CDR2 YNNKEL (reference sequence). The CDR3 is 17 residues long. In DNA form, the CDR3 reads TGTGCCAGCAGGGCTACTAGCGGGAGGGCCAGGCACAGCGAGCAGTACTTC. Encoded protein: CASRATSGRARHSEQYF.

The chain has TRBV6-1 and TRBJ2-7, with D perhaps TRBD1 (5 bases). Between the trimmed V and J ends, which lost 2 bases and 2 bases, there was a span of 10 bases. The V gene's germline CDR1 is MNHNS and CDR2 SASEGT. The CDR3 loop spans 14 amino acids. As DNA, the CDR3 is TGTGCCAGCAGTGAAAAGACAGAGACCTACGAGCAGTACTTC. Protein sequence: CASSEKTETYEQYF.

The rearrangement links TRBV11-3 to TRBJ1-1, with D maybe TRBD1 (6 bases). V gave up 8 bases and J gave up 5 bases, with 24 bases separating them. The CDR3 is made up of 16 amino acids. CDR1 is SGHNT and CDR2 is YENEEA in the germline V gene. This CDR3 is CASELRGQGPGTEAFF. Here the CDR3 DNA reads TGTGCCAGCGAACTCCGGGGGCAGGGGCCAGGTACTGAAGCTTTCTTT.

This clonotype came up a few times. This chain connects TRBV4-3 to TRBJ2-4; 10 bases align to TRBD1. CDR3 size: 17 residues. The V gene's germline CDR1 is LGHNA and CDR2 YSLEER. The V gene end was trimmed by 0 bases and the J gene end by 2 bases; junction bases not matched to a gene: 4. CDR3: CASSQETGGRSKNIQYF. In DNA form, the CDR3 reads TGCGCCAGCAGCCAAGAGACAGGGGGCCGGTCCAAAAACATTCAGTACTTC.

This clonotype was recorded a few times. The chain recombines TRBV12-3 or TRBV12-4 with TRBJ1-2; D is perhaps TRBD1 (5 bases). V lost 0 bases to trimming and J lost 4 bases, with 9 bases between them. The length of the CDR3 is 14 residues. The CDR3: CASSLAQGLYGYTF. The CDR3 coding sequence is TGTGCCAGCAGTTTAGCGCAGGGCCTCTATGGCTACACCTTC.

The CDR3 coding sequence is TGTGCCAGCACCCTACAGGGGGCTGAGCAGTTCTTC. The encoded protein is CASTLQGAEQFF. The rearrangement links TRBV6-1 to TRBJ2-1, with 9 bases matching TRBD1. CDR1 MNHNS and CDR2 SASEGT come from the germline V gene. CDR3 length: 12 amino acids. J lost 9 bases, V lost 7 bases, and 4 bases had no gene match.

This clonotype has just a few counts. V usage is TRBV20-1 and J usage is TRBJ2-1; D may be TRBD2 (6 bases). This CDR3 region has 15 residues. V was clipped by 1 base and J by 0 bases, with 10 bases between them. The germline gives CDR1 DFQATT, CDR2 SNEGSKA (reference sequence). CDR3 region: CSARVGSSSYNEQFF. DNA for the CDR3: TGCAGTGCTAGAGTCGGGAGCAGCTCCTACAATGAGCAGTTCTTC.

The chain employs TRBV7-6 and TRBJ2-7; 12 bases line up with TRBD2. With V trimmed by 5 bases and J by 3 bases, 8 bases remained unmatched. Germline CDR1 is SGHVS and CDR2 is FNYEAQ. This CDR3 spans 16 amino acids. The chain's CDR3 is CASSPTSGGIYYEQYF. The CDR3 nucleotides read TGTGCCAGCAGCCCTACTAGCGGGGGGATATACTACGAGCAGTACTTC.

There are a few counts of this clonotype. J is TRBJ2-6 and V is TRBV28; D gene unclear. Germline assignment: CDR1 MDHEN and CDR2 SYDVKM. V dropped 7 bases and J dropped 2 bases, with 6 bases sitting between them. The CDR3 spans 13 residues. Here the CDR3 DNA reads TGTGCCAGCACGCGGCCTGGGGCCAACGTCCTGACTTTC. Translated, it gives CASTRPGANVLTF.

This clonotype was picked up a small number of times. The chain links TRBV27 to TRBJ2-1; 10 nucleotides agree with TRBD2. The CDR3 runs to 17 residues. Trimming removed 4 bases from V and 0 bases from J; junction bases left unmatched: 6. Germline CDR1 reads MNHEY; CDR2 reads SMNVEV (reference sequence). CDR3 amino acids: CASSSVAGGASYNEQFF. For the CDR3, the DNA is TGTGCCAGCAGTTCCGTAGCGGGAGGAGCCTCCTACAATGAGCAGTTCTTC.

The chain combines TRBV5-1 with TRBJ2-3; TRBD2 matches 8 bases. The J segment lost 1 base and the V segment lost 0 bases, leaving 7 bases of the junction unmatched. CDR3 length: 17 residues. Germline V CDR1 and CDR2: SGHRS, YFSETQ. CDR3 region: CASSLERVAGRTDTQYF. Written as DNA, the CDR3 is TGCGCCAGCAGCTTGGAGAGGGTAGCGGGACGCACAGATACGCAGTATTTT.